Presented here are 9 T cell receptor beta chains from one specimen sequenced in a study of T cell repertoires in cytomegalovirus infection. TCRdb reanalysed the reads using MiXCR and keeps one entry per CDR3 protein. Of 300,000 to 400,000 distinct CDR3 sequences detected, roughly 29% appear once; the ten largest clones hold roughly 20%. The antigens these receptors bind are not known. The specimen was cultured PBMCs, collected from culture after CMV antigen stimulation. These receptor sequences come from a human donor in good health (CMV status not recorded). Some clones in this sample may be carry-over from other donors' samples.

V gene TRBV19 combines with J gene TRBJ1-5, with 7 bases fitting TRBD1. CDR3 size: 14 residues. V shed 3 bases, J shed 5 bases, and the junction held 4 bases outside the gene matches. Germline CDR1 is LNHDA and CDR2 is SQIVND (reference sequence). The CDR3: CASSMGDSYQPQHF. The CDR3 region has the DNA TGTGCCAGTAGTATGGGGGACAGTTATCAGCCCCAGCATTTT.

The chain is built from TRBV10-3 and TRBJ2-7; 11 bases map to TRBD2. V was pared by 5 bases and J by 0 bases, with 9 bases of the junction left unmatched. Germline CDR1 and CDR2: ENHRY and SYGVKD. This CDR3 comprises 17 residues. CDR3 DNA: TGTGCCATCAGTTCCGGGACTAGCGGTACAAGCTCCTACGAGCAGTACTTC. Amino acids: CAISSGTSGTSSYEQYF.

This clonotype appeared a few times. The rearrangement links TRBV11-2 to TRBJ1-2; D remains unclear. CDR1 and CDR2 (germline): SGHAT, FQNNGV. This CDR3 has 14 amino acids. Trimming stripped 1 base from V and 6 bases from J, with 12 bases between. The CDR3 loop reads CASSLVAGNDGYTF. Written as DNA, the CDR3 is TGTGCCAGCAGCTTAGTCGCGGGAAACGATGGCTACACCTTC. The full variable domain, in which reference TRBV11-2 and TRBJ1-2 provide the parts outside the CDR3, is EAGVAQSPRYKIIEKRQSVAFWCNPISGHATLYWYQQILGQGPKLLIQFQNNGVVDDSQLPKDRFSAERLKGVDSTLKIQPAKLEDSAVYLCASSLVAGNDGYTFGSGTRLTVV.

The V gene is TRBV11-1, the J gene TRBJ2-1, with 7 positions matching TRBD2. V shed 5 bases and J 9 bases; nucleotides not matched to a gene: 7. From germline, CDR1 is SGHAT and CDR2 FQDESV (reference sequence). The CDR3 spans 13 residues. CDR3 sequence: CASSAGESGEQFF. CDR3 DNA: TGTGCCAGCAGCGCGGGAGAATCCGGTGAGCAGTTCTTC.

CDR3 coding DNA: TGTGCCAGCAGCCAATGGGACAGGGGAGAGACCCAGTACTTC. Translating gives CASSQWDRGETQYF. This chain connects TRBV7-9 to TRBJ2-5; 10 nucleotides align to TRBD1. Trimming took 5 bases from V and 4 from J; bases not matched to a gene: 4. The length of the CDR3 is 14 residues. The germline gives CDR1 SEHNR, CDR2 FQNEAQ (reference sequence).

The chain uses TRBV20-1 and TRBJ2-5, with D maybe TRBD2 (6 bases). The CDR3 length is 12 residues. Deletions cut 5 bases from V and 1 base from J, with 8 bases between. Germline V gives CDR1 DFQATT, CDR2 SNEGSKA (reference sequence). This CDR3 reads CSARGSQETQYF. The DNA for the CDR3 is TGCAGTGCTCGGGGGTCCCAAGAGACCCAGTACTTC.

This clonotype was found many times. V usage is TRBV7-8 and J usage is TRBJ2-7; the match to TRBD2 covers 7 bases. The CDR3 totals 16 residues. Germline assignment: CDR1 SGHVS and CDR2 FQNEAQ. After removal of 1 base from V and 1 base from J, the junction contained 7 bases not matched to a gene. DNA for the CDR3: TGTGCCAGCAGCTTAGGACCTAGCGGAAGTTCCTACGAGCAGTACTTC. This gives the protein CASSLGPSGSSYEQYF.

About this clonotype: A read error may produce the germline difference seen at one junction end. The chain joins TRBV6-5 to TRBJ2-7, with 15 bases fitting TRBD2. CDR1 is MNHEY and CDR2 is SVGAGI in the germline V gene. The CDR3 spans 16 residues. CDR3 nucleotides: TGTGCCAGCAGTTACTCGGCCGGGACTAGCGGGAGGAATCGTTTCTTC. Protein product: CASSYSAGTSGRNRFF.

This clonotype was detected many times. The CDR3 region is CASSFGLGGNTEAFF. CDR3 in DNA: TGTGCCAGCAGCTTTGGGCTCGGAGGGAACACTGAAGCTTTCTTT. The chain recombines TRBV7-2 with TRBJ1-1; unclear D gene. Trimming pared 3 bases from V and 1 base from J, leaving 12 bases between. Germline values: CDR1 SGHTA, CDR2 FQGNSA. The CDR3 length is 15 residues.